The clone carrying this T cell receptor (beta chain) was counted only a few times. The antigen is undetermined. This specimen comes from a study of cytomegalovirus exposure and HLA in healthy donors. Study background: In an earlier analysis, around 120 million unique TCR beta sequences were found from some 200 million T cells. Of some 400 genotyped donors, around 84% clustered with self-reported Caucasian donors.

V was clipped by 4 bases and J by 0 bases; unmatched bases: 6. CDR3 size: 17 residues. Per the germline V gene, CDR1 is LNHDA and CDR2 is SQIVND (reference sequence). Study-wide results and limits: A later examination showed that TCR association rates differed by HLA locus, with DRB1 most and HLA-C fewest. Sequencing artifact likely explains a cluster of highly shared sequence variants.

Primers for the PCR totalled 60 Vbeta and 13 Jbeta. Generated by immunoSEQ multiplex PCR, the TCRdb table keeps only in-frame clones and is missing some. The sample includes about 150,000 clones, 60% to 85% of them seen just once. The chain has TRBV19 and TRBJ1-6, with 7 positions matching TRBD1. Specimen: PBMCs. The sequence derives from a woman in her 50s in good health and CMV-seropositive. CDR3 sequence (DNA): TGTGCCAGTAGTAAACTACAGGGGAGCTCCTATAATTCACCCCTCCACTTT. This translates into CASSKLQGSSYNSPLHF.